A selection of T cell receptor beta chains follows, all from one sample in a study of blood T cell repertoires in COVID-19. Profiling relied on immunoSEQ multiplex PCR, and the TCRdb table lists in-frame clones only, not all of them. The data hold about 290,000 clones, with 70% to 90% observed a single time. Sequencing was done on a sample of peripheral blood. The receptor set was obtained from a woman between 45 and 65 years old with active or convalescent COVID-19. Both conserved end residues are part of each CDR3. D genes are given only for firm matches. Some rows have no size entry. The others give once, few or many, or a class for an expanded clone.

d_gene	v_gene	j_gene	abundance	CDR3nt	CDR3aa
TRBD2	TRBV5-1	TRBJ2-7	NA	TGCGCCAGCAGCTTGGCTAGGACTAGCGGCTACGAGCAGTACTTC	CASSLARTSGYEQYF
TRBD1	TRBV19	TRBJ1-6	NA	TGTGCCAGTAGTTTCAGACAGGGAGATTCACCCCTCCACTTT	CASSFRQGDSPLHF
TRBD2	TRBV19	TRBJ2-3	NA	TGTGCCAGTAGTACCTCGGGCGGGGGGCCACCTAGCACAGATACGCAGTATTTT	CASSTSGGGPPSTDTQYF
TRBD1	TRBV29-1	TRBJ1-2	NA	TGCAGCGCAGGACAGGGTGGGAACTATGGCTACACCTTC	CSAGQGGNYGYTF
NA	TRBV7-9	TRBJ1-2	few	TGTGCCAGCAGCCCCTCAGGGAACTATGGCTACACCTTC	CASSPSGNYGYTF
NA	TRBV30	TRBJ1-6	NA	TGTGCCTGGAGTGCGACAGGCCGCAATTCACCCCTCCACTTT	CAWSATGRNSPLHF
TRBD2	TRBV7-9	TRBJ2-1	NA	TGTGCCAGCAGCTTCCCTAGCGGGAAGTACAATGAGCAGTTCTTC	CASSFPSGKYNEQFF
NA	TRBV12-3/TRBV12-4	TRBJ1-1	NA	TGTGCCAGCAGTTGGCAGAGGGACACTGAAGCTTTCTTT	CASSWQRDTEAFF
NA	TRBV7-2	TRBJ2-1	NA	TGTGCCAGCAGCTTAGGAGTCGTTAATGAGCAGTTCTTC	CASSLGVVNEQFF
TRBD2	TRBV30	TRBJ2-1	NA	TGTGCCTTAAACCCCGGGACTAGCGGGAGGAATGAGCAGTTCTTC	CALNPGTSGRNEQFF
NA	TRBV6-1	TRBJ2-7	NA	TGTGCCAGCAGTGAAATCCTCGGGAGCGAGCAGTACTTC	CASSEILGSEQYF
NA	TRBV10-3	TRBJ1-2	NA	TGTGCCATCAGTGATCCAAGGACAAGCCAAAAAACATACTACACCTTC	CAISDPRTSQKTYYTF
NA	TRBV11-2	TRBJ2-5	NA	TGTGCCAGCAGCCCCGTTTGGAGTCAAGAGACCCAGTACTTC	CASSPVWSQETQYF
NA	TRBV27	TRBJ1-2	few	TGTGCCAGTAGGACAGCTTTTAACTATGGCTACACCTTC	CASRTAFNYGYTF
TRBD1	TRBV11-2	TRBJ1-1	once	TGTGCCAGCAGCTTAGGGGACAGGTTAATCGAGGACACTGAAGCTTTCTTT	CASSLGDRLIEDTEAFF
NA	TRBV11-2	TRBJ1-5	NA	TGTGCCAGCAGCTTAGACGGCGGGGTAGGTCAGCCCCAGCATTTT	CASSLDGGVGQPQHF
TRBD1	TRBV3-1/TRBV3-2	TRBJ1-1	NA	TGTGCCAGCAGCCAAGGACAGGGAAAAACTGAAGCTTTCTTT	CASSQGQGKTEAFF
NA	TRBV27	TRBJ1-5	NA	TGTGCCAGCAGTCGTGGGCAGTTCAATCAGCCCCAGCATTTT	CASSRGQFNQPQHF
TRBD2	TRBV5-1	TRBJ2-3	NA	TGCGCCAGCAGTCCTAGGACTAGCGACTACACAGATACGCAGTATTTT	CASSPRTSDYTDTQYF
NA	TRBV7-7	TRBJ2-2	few	TGTGCCAGCAGCTTAGCAGTTGGAGACACCGGGGAGCTGTTTTTT	CASSLAVGDTGELFF
NA	TRBV21-1	TRBJ2-7	NA	TGTGCCAGCAGCAAGGTAGCGGGAGTATGCGAGCAGTACTTC	CASSKVAGVCEQYF
NA	TRBV14	TRBJ2-3	NA	TGTGCCAGCAGCCAAGAACCGGGAAAGCGGCAGGGAGGAATGGATACGCAGTATTTT	CASSQEPGKRQGGMDTQYF
NA	TRBV27	TRBJ2-1	NA	TGTGCCAGCAGTTTCTTAAACCTGGGGCAGGGCCGGCTTCACAATGAGCAGTTCTTC	CASSFLNLGQGRLHNEQFF
TRBD2	TRBV24-1	TRBJ2-1	NA	TGTGCCACCAGTGATTTCGGACGGACTAGTGTGCATGAGCAGTTCTTC	CATSDFGRTSVHEQFF
TRBD1	TRBV29-1	TRBJ2-3	NA	TGCAGCGGGGGGGACAGGGTACCCGATACGCAGTATTTT	CSGGDRVPDTQYF
NA	TRBV4-1	TRBJ1-4	NA	TGCGCCAGCAGCCAAGAGGGGCAGAAGGGGGGGTTTGAAAAACTGTTTTTT	CASSQEGQKGGFEKLFF
TRBD2	TRBV3-1/TRBV3-2	TRBJ2-2	NA	TGTGCCAGCAGCCACCTAAGCGGGAGGCGGGGCGGGGAGCTGTTTTTT	CASSHLSGRRGGELFF